This TCR beta chain was identified during a study of response to subunit inactivated influenza vaccine. Germline V lookup: CDR1 WSHSY, CDR2 SAAADI. The V and J ends lost 7 bases and 8 bases, in that order; junction bases with no gene match: 9. The CDR3 is made up of 14 amino acids. Study-wide findings and caveats: Each seasonal influenza vaccination, the authors suggested, recruits few new T cells.

This clonotype has at least ten counts. Its antigen is as yet unknown. MiXCR, applied by TCRdb to the RT-PCR reads, yields one record per CDR3 protein. The table has 500,000 or so distinct CDR3 sequences, more than 15% seen once. The source was CD4+ T cells sorted from PBMCs, collected about 23 months after vaccination. The TCR originated in a man between 50 and 70 years old who received an inactivated influenza vaccine. This chain joins TRBV10-2 and TRBJ2-2; 8 bases match TRBD2. The CDR3 sequence: CASTPGGVLGELFF. CDR3 nucleotides: TGCGCCAGCACTCCCGGGGGGGTATTGGGGGAGCTGTTTTTT.